These 9 T cell receptor beta chains share one sample of origin, sequenced in a study of T-cell memory formation after mild COVID-19. TCRdb re-called the 5' RACE reads with MiXCR, one entry per CDR3 protein. The table lists some 440,000 distinct CDR3 sequences, 20% to 25% of them singletons, with approximately 13% in the top ten. Sequencing was performed on PBMCs or a T cell subset sorted from them (not recorded which). Receptors originate from an adult woman who had mild COVID-19 (a few samples of this study predate the infection). Cell type and time point are not known.

This clonotype was counted between two and nine times. CDR3 nucleotides: TGTGCCACCAGCAGTAGCGGGGGGTGGAACGAGCAGTACTTC. Protein sequence: CATSSSGGWNEQYF. The J gene is TRBJ2-7, the V gene TRBV15; TRBD2 agrees at 10 bases. The CDR3 runs to 14 residues. V shed 3 bases, J shed 5 bases, and the junction held 4 bases outside the gene matches. Germline values: CDR1 LNHNV, CDR2 YYDKDF (reference sequence).

This clonotype was seen only a few times. The chain combines TRBV4-1 with TRBJ1-5; no clear D gene. Germline V gene lookup returns CDR1 MGHRA and CDR2 YSYEKL. This CDR3 contains 16 residues. V was shortened by 0 bases and J by 2 bases, with 11 bases between the two germline ends. In DNA form, the CDR3 reads TGCGCCAGCAGCCAAGATTCAGGTTGGGGCAATCAGCCCCAGCATTTT. It specifies CASSQDSGWGNQPQHF.

The chain has TRBV4-1 and TRBJ2-5; no reliable D call. CDR1 MGHRA and CDR2 YSYEKL come from the germline V gene. V gave up 1 base and J gave up 1 base, with 7 bases separating them. The CDR3 length is 14 residues. This chain's CDR3 is CASSQVDTQETQYF. CDR3 sequence (DNA): TGCGCCAGCAGCCAAGTGGATACCCAAGAGACCCAGTACTTC.

This clonotype turned up a few times. The chain has TRBV20-1 and TRBJ2-1; 12 bases map to TRBD2. With 0 bases clipped from V and 1 base from J, the junction kept 16 bases outside the gene matches. The CDR3 is 21 amino acids. Germline CDR1 and CDR2: DFQATT and SNEGSKA (reference sequence). As DNA, the CDR3 is TGCAGTGCTAGAGATTATGGGGGCCTGACTAGCGGGAGATCTTCCTACAATGAGCAGTTCTTC. It yields the protein CSARDYGGLTSGRSSYNEQFF.

This clonotype was recorded at least ten times. The genes are TRBV7-2 and TRBJ2-2; D uncertain. Germline V gene lookup returns CDR1 SGHTA and CDR2 FQGNSA. This CDR3 is 13 amino acids long. Trimming shortened V by 5 bases and J by 4 bases, and 8 bases separated the two germline ends. CDR3 sequence: CASSPSLTGELFF. The CDR3 DNA reads TGTGCCAGCAGCCCCAGCCTCACCGGGGAGCTGTTTTTT. The variable domain in full, with the rest retrieved from reference TRBV7-2 and TRBJ2-2, is GAGVSQSPSNKVTEKGKDVELRCDPISGHTALYWYRQSLGQGLEFLIYFQGNSAPDKSGLPSDRFSAERTGGSVSTLTIQRTQQEDSAVYLCASSPSLTGELFFGEGSRLTVL.

The chain is built from TRBV29-1 and TRBJ2-1; weak D call: TRBD1 (6 bases). V shed 8 bases and J shed 5 bases, with 13 bases lying between them. Per the germline V gene, CDR1 is SQVTM and CDR2 is ANQGSEA. The CDR3 sequence is 12 residues long. The CDR3 sequence is CSIMDRHNEQFF. The CDR3 DNA sequence: TGCAGCATCATGGACAGACACAATGAGCAGTTCTTC.

V is TRBV2 and J is TRBJ2-1, with 9 bases identical to TRBD2. The CDR3 consists of 16 residues. Germline V lookup: CDR1 SNHLY, CDR2 FYNNEI. The V gene end was trimmed by 1 base and the J gene end by 9 bases; junction bases not matched to a gene: 10. The CDR3, as DNA: TGTGCCAGCAGTGAAGAGGGGGGACTAGCATCCCTTGAGCAGTTCTTC. Amino acid sequence: CASSEEGGLASLEQFF.

This clonotype was seen more than once but under ten times. The chain employs TRBV30 and TRBJ2-2, with D perhaps TRBD2 (6 bases). The CDR3 has 15 amino acids. Germline-derived CDR1 and CDR2 are GTSNPN and SVGIG (reference sequence). V gave up 4 bases and J gave up 9 bases, with 21 bases separating them. The CDR3, as DNA: TGTGCCTGGACTGGGCGGGGACGTCCGACCAGGGAGCTGTTTTTT. Its translation: CAWTGRGRPTRELFF.

This chain uses TRBV29-1 with TRBJ2-7; TRBD1 aligns across 9 bases. Germline assignment: CDR1 SQVTM and CDR2 ANQGSEA. Trimming took 4 bases from V and 2 from J; bases not matched to a gene: 0. The CDR3 has 12 residues. In nucleotides, the CDR3 is TGCAGCGTTGGACAGGGGGCCTACGAGCAGTACTTC. Its translation is CSVGQGAYEQYF.